The 18 T cell receptor beta chains presented below share a single source sample, sequenced in a study of blood T cell repertoires in COVID-19. The repertoire was sequenced with immunoSEQ multiplex PCR; TCRdb's copy has only in-frame clones and lacks some. Of around 450,000 clones in the sample, 90% are singletons; the top ten hold about 0.57%. Material: PBMCs or T cells enriched from blood (not recorded which). The source is a young man who had recovered from COVID-19.

J is TRBJ1-4 and V is TRBV28; D is unresolved. V gave up 5 bases and J gave up 7 bases, with 17 bases separating them. The germline V gene encodes CDR1 MDHEN and CDR2 SYDVKM. The CDR3 has 15 residues. The CDR3 region has the DNA TGTGCCAGCAGTCCCCAGGCTTGGGTCGGTGAAAAACTGTTTTTT. Translated: CASSPQAWVGEKLFF.

V and J are TRBV28 and TRBJ1-6; tentative D call: TRBD1 (6 bases). Trimming left V 4 bases short and J 6 bases short, with 19 bases between. This CDR3 comprises 17 residues. Germline assignment: CDR1 MDHEN and CDR2 SYDVKM. The CDR3 region has the DNA TGTGCCAGCAGTTCGTCCGGGACAAGGGTTTCTAATTCACCCCTCCACTTT. It is translated as CASSSSGTRVSNSPLHF.

The chain has TRBV2 and TRBJ2-1; tentative D call: TRBD1 (6 bases). The CDR3 loop spans 15 amino acids. The germline V and J ends were trimmed by 6 bases and 2 bases, with 14 bases remaining between them. Germline V gene sequence: CDR1 SNHLY, CDR2 FYNNEI. The CDR3 coding sequence is TGTGCCAGCAGGGGGGAAACAGGGACCTACAATGAGCAGTTCTTC. As protein: CASRGETGTYNEQFF. Complete variable domain (other parts from reference TRBV2 and TRBJ2-1): EPEVTQTPSHQVTQMGQEVILRCVPISNHLYFYWYRQILGQKVEFLVSFYNNEISEKSEIFDDQFSVERPDGSNFTLKIRSTKLEDSAMYFCASRGETGTYNEQFFGPGTRLTVL.

This chain links TRBV11-3 with TRBJ1-1; 12 bases align to TRBD1. J lost 4 bases, V lost 8 bases, and 8 bases had no gene match. This CDR3 has 15 amino acids. Germline V gene lookup returns CDR1 SGHNT and CDR2 YENEEA. The CDR3 nucleotides are TGTGCCAGCCGGGACAGGGGGCGAGGAGTCACTGAAGCTTTCTTT. Protein: CASRDRGRGVTEAFF.

The genes are TRBV7-9 and TRBJ1-1; the match to TRBD1 covers 7 bases. Trimming took 4 bases from V and 3 from J; bases not matched to a gene: 11. The CDR3 covers 16 residues. Germline V gene data show CDR1 as SEHNR and CDR2 as FQNEAQ (reference sequence). The CDR3 loop reads CASSSAATGYYTEAFF. The CDR3 nucleotides read TGTGCCAGCAGCTCTGCCGCGACAGGGTACTACACTGAAGCTTTCTTT.

This chain links TRBV12-3 or TRBV12-4 with TRBJ2-5, with D tentatively TRBD2 (5 bases). Trimming took 7 bases from V and 1 from J, leaving 7 bases between them. This CDR3 has 12 amino acids. The CDR3: CASTLAQETQYF. The CDR3 DNA reads TGTGCCAGCACCCTAGCCCAAGAGACCCAGTACTTC.

The V call is TRBV6-5, the J call TRBJ2-2; 12 bases agree with TRBD2. V was pared by 4 bases and J by 9 bases, with 6 bases of the junction left unmatched. The CDR3 covers 15 residues. Germline values: CDR1 MNHEY, CDR2 SVGAGI. The CDR3 bases are TGTGCCAGCAGTTCGACTAGCGGGAGTACCCGGGAGCTGTTTTTT. It specifies CASSSTSGSTRELFF.

This chain connects TRBV7-9 to TRBJ1-5, with 7 bases aligning to TRBD1. The CDR3 spans 16 residues. V lost 5 bases to trimming and J lost 1 base; unmatched junction nucleotides: 8. Germline-derived CDR1 and CDR2 are SEHNR and FQNEAQ (reference sequence). The CDR3 protein is CASSPTGFGSNQPQHF. The CDR3 nucleotides are TGTGCCAGCAGCCCGACAGGGTTTGGAAGCAATCAGCCCCAGCATTTT.

In DNA form, the CDR3 reads TGTGCCAGCAGTCCTGGGACAGGGGCTGGGGACACTGAAGCTTTCTTT. Amino acids: CASSPGTGAGDTEAFF. V is TRBV27 and J is TRBJ1-1, with 10 positions matching TRBD1. The CDR3 is 16 residues long. Germline lookup yields CDR1 MNHEY and CDR2 SMNVEV (reference sequence). The ends lost 5 bases at V and 3 bases at J; junction bases unmatched: 9.

This clone has a single count. The V and J genes are TRBV13 and TRBJ2-7, with 11 bases lining up with TRBD2. Germline values: CDR1 PRHDT, CDR2 FYEKMQ (reference sequence). Germline trimming cut 5 bases from V and 0 bases from J; bases unmatched to any gene: 15. CDR3 length equals 19 residues. CDR3 DNA: TGTGCCAGCAGCAGTAACACCGGGACTAGCGGAACCAGCTCCTACGAGCAGTACTTC. Translation: CASSSNTGTSGTSSYEQYF.

The genes are TRBV3-1 (or the pseudogene TRBV3-2) and TRBJ2-1; no clear D gene. The CDR3 runs 11 residues. V was shortened by 4 bases and J by 8 bases, with 6 bases between the two germline ends. The V gene's germline CDR1 is LGHDT and CDR2 YNNKEL (reference sequence). The CDR3 DNA reads as TGTGCCAGCAGCCGGAGCCATGAGCAGTTCTTC. Translation gives CASSRSHEQFF.

The chain recombines TRBV6-5 with TRBJ2-3, with 7 bases matching TRBD2. J was trimmed by 4 bases and V by 7 bases; bases with no gene match: 8. This CDR3 contains 14 residues. Germline assignment: CDR1 MNHEY and CDR2 SVGAGI. The CDR3 reads CASKAGNMADTQYF. In DNA, the CDR3 is TGTGCCAGCAAAGCGGGGAATATGGCAGATACGCAGTATTTT.

The chain recombines TRBV7-5 with TRBJ1-3. TRBV7-5 is listed as a pseudogene. This CDR3 has 17 amino acids. CDR3 in amino acids: CVRSLDGGLSSGNTIYF. In DNA form, the CDR3 reads TGTGTCAGAAGCTTAGACGGGGGTCTAAGCTCTGGAAACACCATATATTTT.

V and J are TRBV2 and TRBJ2-3, with D unclear. Germline CDR1 SNHLY, CDR2 FYNNEI. The CDR3 contains 13 residues. The ends were cut back, 4 bases at V and 2 bases at J, with 7 bases in the middle. The CDR3 spells CASSGVVTDTQYF. CDR3 DNA sequence: TGTGCCAGCAGTGGTGTCGTCACAGATACGCAGTATTTT.

The genes are TRBV7-9 and TRBJ1-3; possibly TRBD1 for D (6 bases). With 5 bases removed from V and 2 bases from J, the gap between germline ends came to 13 bases. Germline CDR1 is SEHNR and CDR2 is FQNEAQ (reference sequence). This CDR3 region has 15 residues. The chain's CDR3 is CASSQAKGAGNTIYF. The CDR3 DNA reads TGTGCCAGCAGCCAAGCGAAGGGGGCTGGAAACACCATATATTTT.

The chain links TRBV24-1 to TRBJ2-1; TRBD1 might be the D (5 bases). V gave up 4 bases and J gave up 7 bases, with 10 bases separating them. Germline values: CDR1 KGHDR, CDR2 SFDVKD. The CDR3 consists of 13 residues. CDR3 protein: CATSEQTVNEQFF. The CDR3 coding sequence is TGTGCCACCAGTGAACAGACAGTAAATGAGCAGTTCTTC.

The chain couples TRBV6-2 or TRBV6-3 to TRBJ2-7, with TRBD2 identical over 11 bases. The CDR3 has 14 amino acids. The germline V gene has CDR1 MNHEY and CDR2 SVGEGT. The ends lost 5 bases at V and 6 bases at J; junction bases unmatched: 6. This CDR3 reads CASSQTSGNGEQYF. DNA of the CDR3: TGTGCCAGCAGTCAGACTAGCGGGAATGGCGAGCAGTACTTC.

The chain combines TRBV5-1 with TRBJ1-3; unclear D gene. The CDR3 covers 16 residues. Per germline, CDR1 SGHRS and CDR2 YFSETQ. Trimming cost V 1 base and J 0 bases, with 11 bases left between them. The CDR3 loop reads CASSLPLAGSGNTIYF. Written as DNA, the CDR3 is TGCGCCAGCAGCTTGCCCCTCGCGGGCTCTGGAAACACCATATATTTT.